These T cell receptor beta chains were read from a single sample in a study of cytomegalovirus exposure and HLA in healthy donors. Generated by immunoSEQ multiplex PCR, the TCRdb table keeps only in-frame clones and is missing some. Among about 150,000 clones listed, approximately 8.9% were seen once. The sequencing input was PBMCs. These receptors all come from a woman aged 40 to 50 in good health and CMV-seropositive. Each CDR3 is given with its conserved first and last residue. D genes are given only for firm matches. The size field is filled for only some rows; it gives once, few, many or a size class.

TRBJ2-2,TRBV5-4,19,.,TRBD1,CASSDRTGGAEGRTGELFF,TGTGCCAGCAGTGACAGGACAGGGGGCGCCGAAGGTCGGACCGGGGAGCTGTTTTTT
TRBJ1-6,TRBV19,16,few,.,CASTNSQLGVNSPLHF,TGTGCCAGTACAAACTCACAGTTAGGGGTTAATTCACCCCTCCACTTT
TRBJ1-1,TRBV5-1,13,few,.,CASSPSGNTEAFF,TGCGCCAGCAGCCCCTCCGGGAACACTGAAGCTTTCTTT
TRBJ2-1,TRBV6-5,13,few,.,CASSYSRRDEQFF,TGTGCCAGCAGTTACTCCCGGAGGGATGAGCAGTTCTTC
TRBJ1-1,TRBV7-8,16,few,TRBD1,CASSPGTGKVDTEAFF,TGTGCCAGCAGCCCCGGGACAGGCAAGGTGGACACTGAAGCTTTCTTT
TRBJ1-2,TRBV9,15,.,.,CASSVSSGFGIGYTF,TGTGCCAGCAGCGTCTCATCAGGGTTCGGTATTGGCTACACCTTC
TRBJ1-1,TRBV5-6,17,.,TRBD1,CASSLRRTGGLNTEAFF,TGTGCCAGCAGCTTGCGGCGGACAGGGGGCCTCAACACTGAAGCTTTCTTT
TRBJ2-1,TRBV19,16,.,.,CASSPARTSSYNEQFF,TGTGCCAGTAGCCCGGCTAGAACCAGCTCCTACAATGAGCAGTTCTTC
TRBJ2-1,TRBV9,14,few,.,CASSPSPSHNEQFF,TGTGCCAGCAGCCCCTCTCCTAGCCACAATGAGCAGTTCTTC
TRBJ2-6,TRBV7-8,18,.,TRBD1,CASSLATGGTSGANVLTF,TGTGCCAGCAGCTTAGCGACAGGGGGAACTTCTGGGGCCAACGTCCTGACTTTC
TRBJ1-2,TRBV4-1,15,.,.,CASSQDPQVHYGYTF,TGCGCCAGCAGCCAAGATCCACAGGTACACTATGGCTACACCTTC
TRBJ2-2,TRBV6-1,16,.,.,CASSDLKGGDTGELFF,TGTGCCAGCAGTGACCTGAAGGGGGGGGATACCGGGGAGCTGTTTTTT
TRBJ2-5,TRBV12-5,14,few,.,CASGTGSPQETQYF,TGTGCTAGTGGTACCGGGAGCCCCCAAGAGACCCAGTACTTC
TRBJ2-5,TRBV7-9,17,few,TRBD1,CASSSAAGGMAQETQYF,TGTGCCAGCAGCTCGGCCGCAGGGGGAATGGCACAAGAGACCCAGTACTTC
TRBJ1-1,TRBV25-1,14,few,.,CASSEQGQNTEAFF,TGTGCCAGCAGTGAACAGGGCCAGAACACTGAAGCTTTCTTT
TRBJ1-4,TRBV6-5,14,.,TRBD1,CASSYGTGGEKLFF,TGTGCCAGCAGTTACGGAACAGGGGGGGAGAAACTGTTTTTT
TRBJ2-7,TRBV10-3,14,.,.,CATFAGQSSYEQYF,TGTGCCACCTTCGCAGGACAGAGCTCCTACGAGCAGTACTTC
TRBJ2-1,TRBV4-3,15,few,.,CASSQTESSYNEQFF,TGCGCCAGCAGCCAGACGGAGAGCTCCTACAATGAGCAGTTCTTC
TRBJ2-3,TRBV18,16,.,.,CASSPRVGGGSDTQYF,TGTGCCAGCTCACCACGGGTCGGCGGGGGCTCAGATACGCAGTATTTT
TRBJ1-2,TRBV6-1,15,few,TRBD1,CASSGIPGQYDGYTF,TGTGCCAGCAGTGGAATACCGGGACAGTATGATGGCTACACCTTC
TRBJ2-1,TRBV25-1,16,few,.,CASSSYPAGSYNEQFF,TGTGCCAGCAGCTCTTATCCAGCGGGCAGCTACAATGAGCAGTTCTTC
TRBJ2-3,TRBV5-5,16,.,TRBD2,CASARLAGDPGDTQYF,TGTGCCAGCGCCCGACTAGCGGGGGACCCCGGAGATACGCAGTATTTT
TRBJ2-7,TRBV6-5,14,.,.,CASSYNRVPYEQYF,TGTGCCAGCAGTTATAACAGGGTTCCCTACGAGCAGTACTTC
TRBJ2-7,TRBV5-1,15,few,.,CASSPQLLGTYEQYF,TGCGCCAGCAGCCCGCAGCTCCTCGGGACCTACGAGCAGTACTTC
TRBJ2-3,TRBV5-1,12,few,TRBD1,CASSSPGTGWYF,TGCGCCAGCAGCAGTCCCGGGACAGGGTGGTATTTT
TRBJ1-2,TRBV19,17,.,.,CASSSGSLSGANYGYTF,TGTGCCAGTAGTAGCGGTTCTTTAAGTGGGGCGAACTATGGCTACACCTTC
TRBJ1-5,TRBV2,15,few,.,CASSESRGLFQPQHF,TGTGCCAGCAGTGAAAGCAGGGGCCTTTTCCAGCCCCAGCATTTT
TRBJ1-1,TRBV19,15,.,.,CASSDNPGLNTEAFF,TGTGCCAGTAGTGATAACCCAGGACTTAACACTGAAGCTTTCTTT
TRBJ2-7,TRBV7-2,16,few,TRBD2,CASSLGASGHRYEQYF,TGTGCCAGCAGCTTAGGGGCTAGCGGGCATAGGTACGAGCAGTACTTC
TRBJ2-5,TRBV19,15,few,TRBD1,CASTFGTGDRETQYF,TGTGCCAGTACCTTCGGGACAGGGGATCGGGAGACCCAGTACTTC
TRBJ1-1,TRBV2,13,many,.,CASSGSRGTEAFF,TGTGCCAGCAGTGGGAGTCGGGGCACTGAAGCTTTCTTT
TRBJ2-5,TRBV5-4,14,.,TRBD1,CASSPGTGQETQYF,TGTGCCAGCAGCCCCGGGACAGGGCAAGAGACCCAGTACTTC
TRBJ2-1,TRBV27,16,.,.,CASSSNTVGVKNEQFF,TGTGCCAGCAGTTCAAATACGGTGGGAGTAAAGAATGAGCAGTTCTTC
TRBJ2-1,TRBV5-1,16,few,TRBD2,CASSLYSGSSYNEQFF,TGCGCCAGCAGCTTGTATAGCGGGAGCTCCTACAATGAGCAGTTCTTC
TRBJ2-2,TRBV5-1,15,few,.,CASSLGGANTGELFF,TGCGCCAGCAGCTTGGGCGGGGCCAACACCGGGGAGCTGTTTTTT
TRBJ2-2,TRBV5-1,13,.,.,CASSFEGTGELFF,TGCGCCAGCAGCTTCGAGGGAACCGGGGAGCTGTTTTTT
TRBJ1-2,TRBV6-5,16,.,TRBD1,CASSYRGTGLNYGYTF,TGTGCCAGCAGTTACAGGGGGACAGGATTAAACTATGGCTACACCTTC
TRBJ2-1,TRBV9,15,.,TRBD2,CASSEGTNFNNEQFF,TGTGCCAGCAGCGAGGGGACTAATTTTAACAATGAGCAGTTCTTC
TRBJ1-2,TRBV6-6,16,.,.,CASSYAPQGPDYGYTF,TGTGCCAGCAGCTACGCCCCACAGGGACCAGACTATGGCTACACCTTC
TRBJ1-6,TRBV7-8,18,few,.,CASSLVGGTPEGQSPLHF,TGTGCCAGCAGCTTAGTCGGAGGCACCCCCGAAGGACAGTCACCCCTCCACTTT
TRBJ1-5,TRBV18,16,once,TRBD1,CASSLTGQDSNQPQHF,TGTGCCAGCTCACTTACGGGACAGGATAGCAATCAGCCCCAGCATTTT
TRBJ1-1,TRBV19,14,.,.,CASSPQGGGTEAFF,TGTGCCAGTAGTCCCCAAGGGGGTGGTACTGAAGCTTTCTTT
TRBJ1-4,TRBV7-6,13,few,.,CASSFRGGEKLFF,TGTGCCAGCAGCTTCAGGGGAGGGGAAAAACTGTTTTTT
TRBJ1-5,TRBV12-5,15,few,TRBD1,CASGLDTGGQQPQHF,TGTGCTAGTGGTTTGGACACAGGGGGCCAACAGCCCCAGCATTTT
TRBJ2-3,TRBV7-8,14,few,.,CASSLGGRTDTQYF,TGTGCCAGCAGCTTAGGGGGCCGCACAGATACGCAGTATTTT
TRBJ1-3,TRBV25-1,14,few,.,CASSEEASGNTIYF,TGTGCCAGCAGTGAAGAGGCATCTGGAAACACCATATATTTT
TRBJ2-3,TRBV11-3,15,.,TRBD2,CASSQAGGSTDTQYF,TGTGCCAGCAGCCAAGCGGGGGGGAGCACAGATACGCAGTATTTT
TRBJ1-1,TRBV4-1,14,.,.,CASSRAQVDTEAFF,TGCGCCAGCTCCCGCGCACAGGTGGACACTGAAGCTTTCTTT
TRBJ1-1,TRBV6-5,13,.,.,CASSTTGNTEAFF,TGTGCCAGCAGTACCACAGGGAACACTGAAGCTTTCTTT
TRBJ1-1,TRBV10-2,14,.,.,CASSDGLVNTEAFF,TGCGCCAGCAGTGACGGGTTGGTGAACACTGAAGCTTTCTTT
TRBJ2-3,TRBV13,17,few,TRBD1,CASSGVHYRGLTDTQYF,TGTGCCAGCAGCGGAGTGCACTACAGGGGGCTCACAGATACGCAGTATTTT
TRBJ1-1,TRBV14,14,.,.,CASSQEIGSAEAFF,TGTGCCAGCAGCCAAGAGATTGGCTCAGCTGAAGCTTTCTTT
TRBJ2-1,TRBV27,16,.,TRBD2,CASSSRTSVPYNEQFF,TGTGCCAGCAGTTCTCGGACTAGCGTGCCCTACAATGAGCAGTTCTTC
TRBJ1-2,TRBV4-3,15,.,TRBD1,CASSTRTGRDYGYTF,TGCGCCAGCAGCACACGGACAGGGAGAGACTATGGCTACACCTTC
TRBJ1-3,TRBV7-5,19,few,.,CVRSSVPTQGDHSGNTIYF,TGTGTCAGAAGCTCCGTCCCGACACAGGGGGACCACTCTGGAAACACCATATATTTT
TRBJ2-7,TRBV4-3,14,large,.,CASSQVRQSYEQYF,TGCGCCAGCAGCCAAGTCCGCCAGTCCTACGAGCAGTACTTC
TRBJ1-5,TRBV5-1,14,many,.,CASSLDPGNQPQHF,TGCGCCAGCAGCTTGGATCCGGGAAATCAGCCCCAGCATTTT